This TCR beta chain was captured by sequencing in a study of T cells in Graves' hyperthyroidism and ophthalmopathy. Template material for amplifying TCR beta CDR3 regions consisted of RNA transcripts. An initial round of RT-PCR targeting the TCR CDR3 relied on the HTBI primer set. Each CDR3 protein gets one entry after TCRdb re-called the multiplex PCR reads with MiXCR. The table lists fewer than 450,000 distinct CDR3 sequences, around a sixth of them singletons. This clonotype turned up a few times. Its antigen remains unknown. General observations from the study: A model built on 13 V-J features separated ophthalmopathy from stable hyperthyroidism. The model identified upcoming ophthalmopathy a median around 7.1 months ahead of onset.

The receptor's source is a man younger than 30 with Graves' ophthalmopathy. The sequenced sample was blood.

The CDR3 reads CASGNTQYF. In nucleotides, the CDR3 is TGTGCCAGCGGCAATACGCAGTATTTT. This rearrangement joins TRBV28 to TRBJ2-3; D remains unclear. The CDR3 totals 9 residues. Trimming pared 8 bases from V and 7 bases from J, leaving 4 bases between. Germline CDR1 is MDHEN and CDR2 is SYDVKM.